The clone carrying this T cell receptor (beta chain) was seen once. Its antigen remains unidentified. Germline CDR1 GTSNPN, CDR2 SVGIG (reference sequence). The CDR3 consists of 14 residues. Trimming removed 0 bases from V and 1 base from J; junction bases left unmatched: 1. The data belong to a study of T cell repertoires in cytomegalovirus infection. Study overall: Evidence of both CMV infection and a matching HLA type came from public TCR beta signatures.

MiXCR was run by TCRdb on the reads, yielding one entry per CDR3 protein. In the table there are more than 650,000 distinct CDR3 sequences, about 40% of which are singletons. Study results and limitations: Cumulated frequencies of public TCR beta families served to identify carriers of CMV plus the relevant HLA. The ex vivo response was dominated by HLA-C-restricted CMV-specific TCR beta clonotypes.

Sequencing used PBMCs. The gene calls are TRBV30 and TRBJ2-7; 9 bases line up with TRBD1. This receptor was obtained from a human donor in good health (CMV status not recorded). Some clones in this sample may be carry-over from other donors' samples. The CDR3 nucleotides read TGTGCCTGGAGTGTACAGGGGGCATCCTACGAGCAGTACTTC. Translated, it gives CAWSVQGASYEQYF.